The clone carrying this TCR beta chain was seen repeatedly, ten times or more. Its antigen is as yet unknown. This sample was taken from a study of T cells in Graves' hyperthyroidism and ophthalmopathy. CDR3 length: 13 residues. Germline CDR1 and CDR2: KGHSH and LQKENI. Trimming removed 4 bases from V and 2 bases from J, with 8 bases in between. Findings and limits, study-wide: Prediction of ophthalmopathy progression came a median roughly 6.6 months pre-onset.

Template material for amplifying TCR beta CDR3 regions consisted of RNA transcripts. TCR CDR3 underwent first-round RT-PCR with the HTBI primer set. TCRdb used MiXCR to reprocess the multiplex PCR reads, holding one entry per CDR3 protein. The sample consists of about 400,000 distinct CDR3 sequences, about 15% of them appearing once. This TCR derives from a woman under 40 with Graves' hyperthyroidism. The sequenced sample consisted of blood. The chain joins TRBV18 to TRBJ2-5; D not resolved. In DNA, the CDR3 is TGTGCCAGCTCACTATCAGCTCAAGAGACCCAGTACTTC. Translating gives CASSLSAQETQYF.